The 27 T cell receptor beta chains in this list originate from one sample, sequenced in a study of T cells in tuberculosis. Repertoires were generated with immunoSEQ multiplex PCR, while TCRdb's copy carries only in-frame clones and drops some. The sample lists around 22,000 clones; roughly 95% were seen once. The sequenced material came from PBMCs. Every receptor here comes from a donor aged 5 to 30 with latent tuberculosis or without tuberculosis infection.

The rearrangement links TRBV29-1 to TRBJ1-2; 7 positions match TRBD1. The J segment lost 7 bases and the V segment lost 5 bases, leaving 7 bases of the junction unmatched. CDR3 length equals 12 residues. From germline, CDR1 is SQVTM and CDR2 ANQGSEA. CDR3 amino acids: CSVFRGISGYTF. In DNA, the CDR3 is TGCAGCGTTTTCAGGGGGATCTCTGGCTACACCTTC. The full variable domain, completed using reference TRBV29-1 and TRBJ1-2, is SAVISQKPSRDICQRGTSLTIQCQVDSQVTMMFWYRQQPGQSLTLIATANQGSEATYESGFVIDKFPISRPNLTFSTLTVSNMSPEDSSIYLCSVFRGISGYTFGSGTRLTVV.

The V and J genes are TRBV12-5 and TRBJ1-5; TRBD1 agrees at 9 bases. CDR3 length: 15 amino acids. Losses at the gene ends were 2 bases for V and 3 bases for J; bases not matched to a gene: 2. The germline CDR1 and CDR2 sequences are LGHNT and FRNRAP. The CDR3 region has the DNA TGTGCTAGTGGTTTGAGGGACAGGGCCAATCAGCCCCAGCATTTT. It translates to CASGLRDRANQPQHF.

This chain links TRBV10-3 with TRBJ1-2, with D hard to call. The CDR3 is 15 residues long. Per the germline V gene, CDR1 is ENHRY and CDR2 is SYGVKD. V dropped 0 bases and J dropped 8 bases, with 16 bases sitting between them. The CDR3 here is CAISESNLAGVGYTF. The CDR3 region has the DNA TGTGCCATCAGTGAGTCGAACCTGGCCGGGGTCGGCTACACCTTC.

The chain carries TRBV5-1 and TRBJ1-1; the D is unclear. Per the germline V gene, CDR1 is SGHRS and CDR2 is YFSETQ. Trimming stripped 5 bases from V and 4 bases from J, with 15 bases between. CDR3 length: 14 residues. CDR3 residues: CASRTVGGSTEAFF. CDR3 sequence (DNA): TGCGCCAGCAGAACAGTTGGAGGGAGCACTGAAGCTTTCTTT.

The CDR3 sequence is CASSPTVVTDTQYF. The DNA for the CDR3 is TGTGCCAGTAGTCCGACAGTAGTAACAGATACGCAGTATTTT. The rearrangement joins TRBV19 to TRBJ2-3, with D perhaps matching TRBD1 (5 bases). The CDR3 extends over 14 amino acids. Germline V gene data show CDR1 as LNHDA and CDR2 as SQIVND (reference sequence). Trimming pared 5 bases from V and 3 bases from J, leaving 12 bases between.

The genes are TRBV19 and TRBJ1-1; D is unclear. The length of the CDR3 is 13 residues. V was trimmed by 5 bases and J by 4 bases, leaving 11 bases between them. CDR1 is LNHDA and CDR2 is SQIVND in the germline V gene (reference sequence). The CDR3: CASSSTQTTEAFF. CDR3 DNA: TGTGCCAGTAGTTCTACGCAAACCACTGAAGCTTTCTTT. Combining the CDR3 with reference TRBV19 and TRBJ1-1 gives the whole variable domain DGGITQSPKYLFRKEGQNVTLSCEQNLNHDAMYWYRQDPGQGLRLIYYSQIVNDFQKGDIAEGYSVSREKKESFPLTVTSAQKNPTAFYLCASSSTQTTEAFFGQGTRLTVV.

The V call is TRBV2, the J call TRBJ1-1; D unclear. V lost 5 bases and J 9 bases, leaving 16 bases between the germline ends. In germline, CDR1 is SNHLY, CDR2 FYNNEI. CDR3 size: 13 residues. The CDR3 DNA reads as TGTGCCAGCAGTCAAAAGCAGACTCCCAAAGCTTTCTTT. Encoded protein: CASSQKQTPKAFF.

V usage is TRBV5-1 and J usage is TRBJ1-1; no clear D. The V gene's germline CDR1 is SGHRS and CDR2 YFSETQ. The CDR3 spans 12 residues. Trimming took 0 bases from V and 8 from J, leaving 8 bases between them. The CDR3 spells CASSLEPPEAFF. Here the CDR3 DNA reads TGCGCCAGCAGCTTGGAGCCGCCGGAAGCTTTCTTT.

The chain couples TRBV7-9 to TRBJ2-1; maybe TRBD1 (5 bases). Trimming removed 1 base from V and 7 bases from J, with 14 bases in between. The CDR3 length is 15 residues. CDR1 SEHNR and CDR2 FQNEAQ come from the germline V gene (reference sequence). The CDR3 loop reads CASSLEGVRLNEQFF. The CDR3 DNA sequence: TGTGCCAGCAGCTTAGAAGGGGTCAGGCTGAATGAGCAGTTCTTC.

The J gene is TRBJ2-5, the V gene TRBV5-4; 8 positions agree with TRBD2. CDR3 length: 14 amino acids. The V gene's germline CDR1 is SGHNT and CDR2 YYREEE (reference sequence). The ends lost 0 bases at V and 3 bases at J; junction bases unmatched: 1. CDR3 coding DNA: TGTGCCAGCAGCTTGGACGGGGGGGAAGAGACCCAGTACTTC. This sequence encodes CASSLDGGEETQYF.

The chain employs TRBV6-5 and TRBJ1-1, with a possible D match to TRBD1 (6 bases). The CDR3 is 15 amino acids. Between the trimmed V and J ends, which lost 2 bases and 1 base, there was a span of 11 bases. CDR1 MNHEY and CDR2 SVGAGI come from the germline V gene. The CDR3, as DNA: TGTGCCAGCAGTTACGTGGGGGCCCAGAACACTGAAGCTTTCTTT. It codes for CASSYVGAQNTEAFF.

The chain couples TRBV12-5 to TRBJ1-1, with 9 positions matching TRBD1. Per germline, CDR1 LGHNT and CDR2 FRNRAP. J lost 1 base, V lost 3 bases, and 3 bases had no gene match. The CDR3 sequence is 15 residues long. The CDR3 loop is CASGFGQGRNTEAFF. The CDR3 DNA reads TGTGCTAGTGGTTTCGGACAGGGGAGGAACACTGAAGCTTTCTTT. The full variable domain, completed using reference TRBV12-5 and TRBJ1-1, is DARVTQTPRHKVTEMGQEVTMRCQPILGHNTVFWYRQTMMQGLELLAYFRNRAPLDDSGMPKDRFSAEMPDATLATLKIQPSEPRDSAVYFCASGFGQGRNTEAFFGQGTRLTVV.

V usage is TRBV19 and J usage is TRBJ2-6; 9 bases match TRBD1. After removal of 3 bases from V and 5 bases from J, the junction contained 8 bases not matched to a gene. Germline CDR1 and CDR2: LNHDA and SQIVND (reference sequence). This CDR3 is built from 17 residues. The CDR3 here is CASSIHRDRDWANVLTF. CDR3 nucleotide sequence: TGTGCCAGTAGTATCCACCGGGACAGGGATTGGGCCAACGTCCTGACTTTC.

In its sample, this clone was seen once. The rearrangement uses TRBV6-1 and TRBJ1-2, with 7 positions matching TRBD1. Losses at the gene ends were 6 bases for V and 6 bases for J; bases not matched to a gene: 7. Per germline, CDR1 MNHNS and CDR2 SASEGT. This CDR3 spans 13 amino acids. The CDR3 nucleotides are TGTGCCAGCAGCCCAGACAGGGAAGATGGCTACACCTTC. Its protein product is CASSPDREDGYTF.

This chain connects TRBV30 to TRBJ2-3; 7 bases fit TRBD2. The V gene end was trimmed by 2 bases and the J gene end by 5 bases; junction bases not matched to a gene: 7. This CDR3 contains 14 residues. In germline, CDR1 is GTSNPN, CDR2 SVGIG (reference sequence). CDR3 bases: TGTGCCTGGAGTAAAGGACTAGTTATAGATACGCAGTATTTT. Its protein product is CAWSKGLVIDTQYF.

CDR3 residues: CASSGGTNVETQYF. The CDR3 nucleotides are TGCGCCAGCAGCGGCGGGACTAACGTAGAGACCCAGTACTTC. The rearrangement links TRBV5-1 to TRBJ2-5; 7 bases are shared with TRBD2. V lost 4 bases to trimming and J lost 4 bases; unmatched junction nucleotides: 7. Germline lookup yields CDR1 SGHRS and CDR2 YFSETQ. The CDR3 sequence is 14 residues long.

The chain links TRBV12-5 to TRBJ1-5; maybe TRBD1 (5 bases). V lost 2 bases and J 0 bases, leaving 20 bases between the germline ends. CDR1 LGHNT and CDR2 FRNRAP come from the germline V gene. The CDR3 is 19 residues long. Here the CDR3 reads CASGLSGVRADYSNQPQHF. In DNA form, the CDR3 reads TGTGCTAGTGGTTTGTCTGGCGTCAGGGCGGATTATAGCAATCAGCCCCAGCATTTT.

The genes are TRBV18 and TRBJ2-1; 8 bases match TRBD1. The V gene end was trimmed by 3 bases and the J gene end by 7 bases; junction bases not matched to a gene: 11. Germline V gives CDR1 KGHSH, CDR2 LQKENI. The CDR3 runs to 16 residues. The DNA of the CDR3 is TGTGCCAGCTCACCTCCGACAGGGGCCGGAAGGAATGAGCAGTTCTTC. Its protein product is CASSPPTGAGRNEQFF.

The chain has TRBV9 and TRBJ2-1; D perhaps matches TRBD2 (7 bases). Trimming removed 0 bases from V and 8 bases from J, with 12 bases in between. The V gene's germline CDR1 is SGDLS and CDR2 YYNGEE. The CDR3 spans 14 residues. The CDR3 DNA reads TGTGCCAGCAGCGTAGGGGGGGGCCCCGATGAGCAGTTCTTC. Translated, it gives CASSVGGGPDEQFF.

This clone was detected once. The chain couples TRBV2 to TRBJ1-4; TRBD1 agrees at 10 bases. CDR1 and CDR2 from the germline V gene are SNHLY and FYNNEI. The CDR3 is 14 amino acids. Germline trimming cut 6 bases from V and 8 bases from J; bases unmatched to any gene: 6. The CDR3 DNA sequence: TGTGCCAGCAGGCCGGGACAGGGGTCAGAAAAACTGTTTTTT. This translates into CASRPGQGSEKLFF.

The genes are TRBV5-6 and TRBJ1-1; tentatively, D is TRBD1 (5 bases). Germline CDR1 reads SGHDT; CDR2 reads YYEEEE. This CDR3 has 13 residues. Trimming removed 6 bases at V and 0 bases at J, with 9 bases between. The CDR3 loop is CASNWGVNTEAFF. DNA for the CDR3: TGTGCCAGCAACTGGGGGGTGAACACTGAAGCTTTCTTT.

The chain employs TRBV27 and TRBJ1-6; D not resolved. Germline-derived CDR1 and CDR2 are MNHEY and SMNVEV (reference sequence). V lost 6 bases and J 5 bases, leaving 14 bases between the germline ends. This CDR3 has 15 amino acids. CDR3 DNA sequence: TGTGCCAGCAGCTTCGAGGGCCTCCATAATTCACCCCTCCACTTT. Translated: CASSFEGLHNSPLHF.

This clone was counted once. The chain is built from TRBV4-1 and TRBJ2-5, with D uncertain. The ends were cut back, 4 bases at V and 5 bases at J, with 11 bases in the middle. The CDR3 spans 13 residues. The V gene's germline CDR1 is MGHRA and CDR2 YSYEKL. The CDR3 protein is CASSRLLGETQYF. CDR3 in DNA: TGCGCCAGCAGCCGCTTACTGGGCGAGACCCAGTACTTC.

V gene TRBV7-9 combines with J gene TRBJ1-2; no reliable D call. CDR1 and CDR2 from the germline V gene are SEHNR and FQNEAQ (reference sequence). This CDR3 contains 15 residues. Trimming removed 0 bases at V and 4 bases at J, with 12 bases between. Here the CDR3 reads CASSLAAPAIYGYTF. CDR3 in DNA: TGTGCCAGCAGCTTAGCCGCCCCCGCTATCTATGGCTACACCTTC.

The chain couples TRBV10-3 to TRBJ1-2, with D tentatively TRBD1 (5 bases). The V gene's germline CDR1 is ENHRY and CDR2 SYGVKD. V lost 3 bases and J 3 bases, leaving 11 bases between the germline ends. CDR3 length: 14 amino acids. CDR3 sequence: CAISERGADYGYTF. The CDR3 coding sequence is TGTGCCATCAGTGAAAGGGGCGCCGACTATGGCTACACCTTC.

The gene calls are TRBV4-1 and TRBJ2-7; 8 bases are shared with TRBD1. V was clipped by 6 bases and J by 3 bases; unmatched bases: 16. Germline V gene sequence: CDR1 MGHRA, CDR2 YSYEKL. The CDR3 length is 17 residues. CDR3 in DNA: TGCGCCAGCAGACCTAGCCGGGACAGGTCGTATGACTACGAGCAGTACTTC. Amino acid sequence: CASRPSRDRSYDYEQYF.

The chain recombines TRBV4-2 with TRBJ1-4, with 9 bases matching TRBD1. In germline, CDR1 is LGHNA, CDR2 YNFKEQ. The CDR3 is made up of 17 amino acids. The V segment lost 1 base and the J segment 7 bases; nucleotides outside the gene matches: 10. The CDR3 DNA reads TGTGCCAGCAGCCAAGGACCTCCCGGGACAGGGTCTGAAAAACTGTTTTTT. Its translation is CASSQGPPGTGSEKLFF.